The sequence of this T cell receptor (beta chain) was determined in a study of shared clonotypes between healthy human individuals. Germline V CDR1 and CDR2: LNHNV, YYDKDF (reference sequence). The germline V and J ends were trimmed by 0 bases and 0 bases, with 11 bases remaining between them. CDR3 length equals 16 residues. Study-level points and caveats: It was the few donors that limited the genetic and exposure-history diversity represented.

This clone came up once. Antigen: not known. Sequencing was performed with immunoSEQ multiplex PCR; in TCRdb, only in-frame clones are kept and a portion is missing. The table includes roughly 2.4 million clones, approximately 94% detected once. The clonotype was recovered from a man between 18 and 35 years old in good health. The gene calls are TRBV15 and TRBJ1-1; D is undetermined. The sequenced sample consisted of naive CD4+ T cells sorted from blood. Subset given: CD45RA+ positively selected. CDR3 sequence (DNA): TGTGCCACCAGCAGAGATGAGACGTACATGAACACTGAAGCTTTCTTT. Amino acids: CATSRDETYMNTEAFF.